The rows below give T cell receptor beta chains drawn from one sample of a study of T cell repertoires in cytomegalovirus infection. For these receptors, no antigen is known. TCRdb used MiXCR to reprocess the reads, holding one entry per CDR3 protein. The sample yields fewer than 1,000,000 distinct CDR3 sequences, 30% to 40% seen once. This specimen consisted of cultured CD8+ T cells from PBMCs, obtained from culture after CMV antigen stimulation. The receptors originated from a human donor in good health (CMV status not recorded). Some clones in this sample may be carry-over from other donors' samples. CDR3s include the opening cysteine and the closing phenylalanine or tryptophan. Each record gives: clone size, V gene, D gene, J gene, CDR3 protein, CDR3 DNA. A D gene is named only where the DNA matches it firmly. Clone size appears in some rows only: once, few, many, or a class for an expanded clone.

abundance: -; v_gene: TRBV20-1; d_gene: -; j_gene: TRBJ2-1; CDR3aa: CSASSGGVGSYNEQFF; CDR3nt: TGCAGTGCTAGTAGTGGGGGAGTAGGCTCCTACAATGAGCAGTTCTTC
abundance: many; v_gene: TRBV27; d_gene: TRBD1; j_gene: TRBJ1-1; CDR3aa: CASRTQGAAKEAFF; CDR3nt: TGTGCCAGCAGAACACAGGGGGCAGCCAAAGAGGCTTTCTTT
abundance: -; v_gene: TRBV6-5; d_gene: -; j_gene: TRBJ2-1; CDR3aa: CASSYSSLDSYNEQFF; CDR3nt: TGTGCCAGCAGTTACTCGAGTCTGGACTCCTACAATGAGCAGTTCTTC
abundance: -; v_gene: TRBV4-1; d_gene: TRBD1; j_gene: TRBJ1-1; CDR3aa: CASSQAPGTGGGEAFF; CDR3nt: TGCGCCAGCAGCCAAGCTCCCGGGACAGGGGGCGGTGAAGCTTTCTTT
abundance: few; v_gene: TRBV12-3/TRBV12-4; d_gene: -; j_gene: TRBJ1-5; CDR3aa: CASSTTHQPQHF; CDR3nt: TGTGCCAGCAGTACCACTCATCAGCCCCAGCATTTT
abundance: few; v_gene: TRBV7-8; d_gene: -; j_gene: TRBJ2-7; CDR3aa: CASSPRTAFYEQYF; CDR3nt: TGTGCCAGCAGCCCGAGGACAGCTTTTTACGAGCAGTACTTC
abundance: many; v_gene: TRBV7-2; d_gene: -; j_gene: TRBJ1-6; CDR3aa: CASSLALGVSSPLHF; CDR3nt: TGTGCCAGCAGCTTGGCCTTAGGGGTCAGCTCACCCCTCCACTTT
abundance: -; v_gene: TRBV7-9; d_gene: -; j_gene: TRBJ1-4; CDR3aa: CASSSVAGDEKLFF; CDR3nt: TGTGCCAGCAGCTCCGTAGCAGGGGACGAAAAACTGTTTTTT
abundance: -; v_gene: TRBV6-5; d_gene: -; j_gene: TRBJ1-2; CDR3aa: CASSYSAGVGYGYTF; CDR3nt: TGTGCCAGCAGTTACTCTGCAGGTGTTGGATATGGCTACACCTTC
abundance: -; v_gene: TRBV7-7; d_gene: -; j_gene: TRBJ2-2; CDR3aa: CASSLRTQGKPGELFF; CDR3nt: TGTGCTAGCAGCTTACGGACCCAGGGTAAACCCGGGGAGCTGTTTTTT
abundance: -; v_gene: TRBV27; d_gene: -; j_gene: TRBJ2-7; CDR3aa: CASSSGGLLYEQYF; CDR3nt: TGTGCCAGCAGTTCCGGGGGCCTCCTATACGAGCAGTACTTC
abundance: few; v_gene: TRBV19; d_gene: TRBD2; j_gene: TRBJ2-1; CDR3aa: CASSMRGEPYNEQFF; CDR3nt: TGTGCCAGTAGTATGCGGGGGGAACCCTACAATGAGCAGTTCTTC
abundance: few; v_gene: TRBV27; d_gene: -; j_gene: TRBJ1-4; CDR3aa: CASSGALDEKLFF; CDR3nt: TGTGCCAGCTCCGGGGCCTTAGACGAAAAACTGTTTTTT
abundance: many; v_gene: TRBV7-8; d_gene: -; j_gene: TRBJ2-4; CDR3aa: CASSSRGIQYF; CDR3nt: TGTGCCAGCAGCTCCAGGGGTATTCAGTACTTC
abundance: -; v_gene: TRBV28; d_gene: TRBD1; j_gene: TRBJ1-5; CDR3aa: CASRPQGLQFFSNQPQHF; CDR3nt: TGTGCCAGCAGACCACAGGGGCTCCAGTTTTTTAGCAATCAGCCCCAGCATTTT
abundance: -; v_gene: TRBV27; d_gene: -; j_gene: TRBJ2-2; CDR3aa: CASSLLAGITGELFF; CDR3nt: TGTGCCAGCAGTTTATTGGCAGGGATCACCGGGGAGCTGTTTTTT
abundance: -; v_gene: TRBV27; d_gene: TRBD1; j_gene: TRBJ1-6; CDR3aa: CASSSGQGLVSPLHF; CDR3nt: TGTGCCAGCAGTTCCGGACAGGGGTTGGTTTCACCCCTCCACTTT
abundance: few; v_gene: TRBV6-1; d_gene: -; j_gene: TRBJ1-6; CDR3aa: CASSSQGKNSPLHF; CDR3nt: TGTGCCAGCAGTTCCCAGGGAAAGAATTCACCCCTCCACTTT
abundance: few; v_gene: TRBV3-1; d_gene: -; j_gene: TRBJ2-7; CDR3aa: CASSPERDRSYEQYF; CDR3nt: TGTGCCAGCAGCCCCGAACGGGACCGATCCTACGAGCAGTACTTC
abundance: -; v_gene: TRBV27; d_gene: -; j_gene: TRBJ1-1; CDR3aa: CASSPFSGMNTEAFF; CDR3nt: TGTGCCAGCAGTCCTTTTTCTGGGATGAACACTGAAGCTTTCTTT
abundance: few; v_gene: TRBV6-5; d_gene: -; j_gene: TRBJ2-1; CDR3aa: CASMRDPYNEQFF; CDR3nt: TGTGCCAGCATGCGGGACCCCTACAATGAGCAGTTCTTC
abundance: -; v_gene: TRBV4-1; d_gene: -; j_gene: TRBJ1-1; CDR3aa: CASSRGQTGLNTEAFF; CDR3nt: TGCGCCAGCAGCCGCGGTCAAACAGGATTGAACACTGAAGCTTTCTTT
abundance: -; v_gene: TRBV19; d_gene: -; j_gene: TRBJ1-2; CDR3aa: CASTPMVAAPYDPGYTF; CDR3nt: TGTGCCAGTACTCCTATGGTGGCCGCGCCCTATGACCCTGGCTACACCTTC
abundance: -; v_gene: TRBV5-6; d_gene: TRBD1; j_gene: TRBJ2-2; CDR3aa: CASSLGHWDRGRTNTGELFF; CDR3nt: TGTGCCAGCAGCTTGGGGCATTGGGACAGGGGGCGTACGAACACCGGGGAGCTGTTTTTT
abundance: many; v_gene: TRBV7-2; d_gene: TRBD2; j_gene: TRBJ2-5; CDR3aa: CASSPTSGGAGETQYF; CDR3nt: TGTGCCAGCAGCCCGACGAGCGGGGGGGCGGGGGAGACCCAGTACTTC
abundance: -; v_gene: TRBV20-1; d_gene: -; j_gene: TRBJ2-7; CDR3aa: CSARDYRTSYEQYF; CDR3nt: TGCAGTGCTAGAGACTACCGCACATCCTACGAGCAGTACTTC
abundance: -; v_gene: TRBV6-6; d_gene: -; j_gene: TRBJ1-5; CDR3aa: CASSSEDSVYQPQHF; CDR3nt: TGTGCCAGCAGTTCCGAGGACTCAGTTTATCAGCCCCAGCATTTT
abundance: few; v_gene: TRBV5-4; d_gene: -; j_gene: TRBJ2-7; CDR3aa: CASSLEEAGSYEQYF; CDR3nt: TGTGCCAGCAGCTTGGAAGAGGCGGGGTCCTACGAGCAGTACTTC
abundance: -; v_gene: TRBV27; d_gene: -; j_gene: TRBJ2-5; CDR3aa: CASSLSRGSETQYF; CDR3nt: TGTGCCAGCAGTTTATCGAGGGGTTCGGAGACCCAGTACTTC
abundance: -; v_gene: TRBV6-2/TRBV6-3; d_gene: -; j_gene: TRBJ2-2; CDR3aa: CASSYPGSAVIANTGELIF; CDR3nt: TGTGCCAGCAGTTACCCCGGGTCCGCCGTAATTGCGAACACCGGGGAGCTGATTTTT
abundance: -; v_gene: TRBV6-2/TRBV6-3; d_gene: -; j_gene: TRBJ1-1; CDR3aa: CASSYVVSDEAFF; CDR3nt: TGTGCCAGCAGTTACGTGGTATCCGATGAAGCTTTCTTT
abundance: -; v_gene: TRBV6-2/TRBV6-3; d_gene: TRBD2; j_gene: TRBJ2-1; CDR3aa: CASTHGGTYNEQFF; CDR3nt: TGTGCCAGCACCCACGGGGGGACGTACAATGAGCAGTTCTTC
abundance: many; v_gene: TRBV7-8; d_gene: TRBD1; j_gene: TRBJ2-1; CDR3aa: CASSLQGQGTFNEQFF; CDR3nt: TGTGCCAGCAGCCTACAGGGACAGGGAACCTTCAATGAGCAGTTCTTC
abundance: many; v_gene: TRBV6-5; d_gene: TRBD2; j_gene: TRBJ2-3; CDR3aa: CASSYSTSGYTDTQYF; CDR3nt: TGTGCCAGCAGTTACTCGACTAGCGGGTACACAGATACGCAGTATTTT
abundance: few; v_gene: TRBV5-6; d_gene: -; j_gene: TRBJ1-2; CDR3aa: CASSLERGDHYGYTF; CDR3nt: TGTGCCAGCAGCTTGGAAAGGGGTGATCACTATGGCTACACCTTC
abundance: few; v_gene: TRBV12-3/TRBV12-4; d_gene: TRBD2; j_gene: TRBJ2-2; CDR3aa: CASNAGGSNTGELFF; CDR3nt: TGTGCCAGCAATGCGGGGGGATCGAACACCGGGGAGCTGTTTTTT
abundance: -; v_gene: TRBV7-9; d_gene: TRBD1; j_gene: TRBJ2-1; CDR3aa: CASKDYPTGPFGNEQFF; CDR3nt: TGTGCCAGCAAGGATTATCCGACAGGGCCTTTCGGGAATGAGCAGTTCTTC